Below, one TCR beta chain is given with its context. What it recognizes is unknown. The assay was immunoSEQ multiplex PCR, and TCRdb's table has in-frame clones only and misses some. This table holds more than 65,000 clones, approximately 87% found once. This specimen comes from a study of T cell responses to AZD1222 COVID-19 vaccine. Study-wide context: Analyses pooled second doses at about 4 or about 12 weeks. Study outcomes and limitations: Spike-wide coverage was observed for vaccine-associated CD4 TCRs, with dominant responses at 160-218 and 743-854. At study baseline, merely more than 5 AZD1222 recipients were seropositive. Receipt of two AZD1222 doses was followed by a rise in Spike-specific TCR breadth and depth.

The germline gives CDR1 MNHNS, CDR2 SASEGT. Trimming stripped 3 bases from V and 1 base from J, with 19 bases between. This CDR3 has 18 amino acids. Source: peripheral blood, taken on day 0 of AZD1222 vaccination. V is TRBV6-1 and J is TRBJ2-4, with D perhaps TRBD2 (5 bases). The receptor comes from an adult in good health. This CDR3 reads CASSDVLGVGSAKNIQYF. CDR3 in DNA: TGTGCCAGCAGTGATGTCCTGGGAGTAGGGTCGGCCAAAAACATTCAGTACTTC.